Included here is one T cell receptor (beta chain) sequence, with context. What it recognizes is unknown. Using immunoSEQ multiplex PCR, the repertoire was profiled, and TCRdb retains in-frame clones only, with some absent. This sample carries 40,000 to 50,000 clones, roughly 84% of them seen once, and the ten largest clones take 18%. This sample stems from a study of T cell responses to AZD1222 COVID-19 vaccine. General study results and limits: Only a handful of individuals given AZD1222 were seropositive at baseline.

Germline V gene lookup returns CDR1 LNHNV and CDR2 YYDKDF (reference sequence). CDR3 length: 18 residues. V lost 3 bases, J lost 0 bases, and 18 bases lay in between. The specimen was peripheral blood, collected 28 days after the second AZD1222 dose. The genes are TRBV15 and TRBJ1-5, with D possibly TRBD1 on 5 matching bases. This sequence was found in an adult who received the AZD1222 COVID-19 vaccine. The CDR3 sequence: CATSSSTKGSHSNQPQHF. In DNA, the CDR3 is TGTGCCACCAGCAGCAGTACGAAGGGGAGTCATAGCAATCAGCCCCAGCATTTT.